The 8 T cell receptor beta chains reported below all come from one sample, sequenced in a study of blood T cell repertoires in COVID-19. Some clones are missing from TCRdb's copy, which holds only in-frame ones; the method was immunoSEQ multiplex PCR. The sample has over 110,000 clones; about 87% are singletons. Sequences were obtained from PBMCs or T cells enriched from blood (not recorded which). These receptors were taken from a man aged 50 or older in a cohort exposed to, infected with or recovered from COVID-19 (not recorded which).

The rearrangement uses TRBV10-3 and TRBJ1-4; a weak D match, TRBD1 (6 bases). V shed 6 bases and J shed 6 bases, with 11 bases lying between them. In germline, CDR1 is ENHRY, CDR2 SYGVKD. The CDR3 extends over 13 amino acids. This chain's CDR3 is CAIRGAQDEKLFF. The DNA for the CDR3 is TGTGCCATCAGGGGGGCGCAGGATGAAAAACTGTTTTTT.

The rearrangement joins TRBV18 to TRBJ2-7; TRBD1 matches at 9 bases. The CDR3 length is 16 residues. V dropped 3 bases and J dropped 4; count of bases not matched to a gene: 10. The germline gives CDR1 KGHSH, CDR2 LQKENI. The CDR3: CASSPPTGGGLYEQYF. The CDR3 region has the DNA TGTGCCAGCTCACCGCCTACAGGGGGCGGTTTGTACGAGCAGTACTTC.

The count of this clone is one. V and J are TRBV7-8 and TRBJ2-5, with 11 bases fitting TRBD2. The CDR3 is 14 amino acids. The V gene end was trimmed by 5 bases and the J gene end by 4 bases; junction bases not matched to a gene: 3. In germline, CDR1 is SGHVS, CDR2 FQNEAQ. CDR3 region: CASSTSGRGETQYF. The CDR3 nucleotides are TGTGCCAGCAGCACTAGCGGGAGAGGAGAGACCCAGTACTTC.

This chain links TRBV6-5 with TRBJ1-1, with a tentative D call TRBD1 (5 bases). Per the germline V gene, CDR1 is MNHEY and CDR2 is SVGAGI. The CDR3 is 14 residues long. Trimming removed 6 bases at V and 1 base at J, with 12 bases between. The CDR3 region is CASSRTPENTEAFF. The CDR3, as DNA: TGTGCCAGCAGCCGGACACCCGAGAACACTGAAGCTTTCTTT.

The chain is built from TRBV7-2 and TRBJ1-5; D uncertain. V lost 4 bases, J lost 6 bases, and 10 bases lay in between. The length of the CDR3 is 13 residues. CDR1 and CDR2 from the germline V gene are SGHTA and FQGNSA. The CDR3 protein is CASSYHQAQPQHF. The DNA for the CDR3 is TGTGCCAGCAGCTACCACCAAGCTCAGCCCCAGCATTTT.

This clone showed up just once. The rearrangement joins TRBV19 to TRBJ1-2, with D unresolved. The CDR3 loop spans 14 amino acids. Germline CDR1 is LNHDA and CDR2 is SQIVND (reference sequence). The V end lost 3 bases, the J end lost 3 bases, and 11 bases lay between the germline ends. The DNA of the CDR3 is TGTGCCAGTAGTATCCCCACAGTCGACTATGGCTACACCTTC. This codes for CASSIPTVDYGYTF. The full variable domain, rest sourced from reference TRBV19 and TRBJ1-2, is DGGITQSPKYLFRKEGQNVTLSCEQNLNHDAMYWYRQDPGQGLRLIYYSQIVNDFQKGDIAEGYSVSREKKESFPLTVTSAQKNPTAFYLCASSIPTVDYGYTFGSGTRLTVV.

About this clone itself: Other DNA sequences in the sample encode the same CDR3. V usage is TRBV27 and J usage is TRBJ2-7; D is possibly TRBD2 (6 bases). V was clipped by 8 bases and J by 0 bases, with 8 bases between them. Germline V CDR1 and CDR2: MNHEY, SMNVEV (reference sequence). This CDR3 has 12 residues. The CDR3 reads CASRGNSYEQYF. CDR3 coding DNA: TGTGCCAGCCGGGGGAACTCCTACGAGCAGTACTTC.

The rearrangement uses TRBV7-2 and TRBJ1-5; D uncertain. V lost 3 bases to trimming and J lost 0 bases, with 9 bases between them. Germline lookup yields CDR1 SGHTA and CDR2 FQGNSA. This CDR3 has 15 residues. The CDR3 loop reads CASSFEGYSNQPQHF. The CDR3 region has the DNA TGTGCCAGCAGCTTCGAGGGTTATAGCAATCAGCCCCAGCATTTT.